This T cell receptor (beta chain) stems from a study of blood T cells in healthy people across ages. The CDR3 has 13 residues. V was pared by 1 base and J by 6 bases, with 7 bases between. Germline CDR1 is LNHNV and CDR2 is YYDKDF (reference sequence). Each sample had at least 6 million PBMCs isolated. Sample-barcoded 5' priming and a J-beta primer mix drove a second PCR of roughly 6 to 12 cycles. TCRdb re-analysed the 5' RACE reads in MiXCR, keeping a single row per CDR3 protein. The sample yields about 760,000 distinct CDR3 sequences, 56% seen once. The source material was blood. This TCR came from a man aged 35 to 55 in good health. This chain links TRBV15 with TRBJ2-1, with D unclear. CDR3 loop: CATSRGSPNEQFF. CDR3 coding DNA: TGTGCCACCAGCAGAGGCTCCCCCAATGAGCAGTTCTTC.